The 29 T cell receptor beta chains presented below share a single source sample, sequenced in a study of identical twins' blood T cells (dated by TCRdb to about 2013). To prepare the library, 5' RACE was applied. The instrument was an Illumina Genome Analyzer IIx. TCRdb's own reprocessing of the public reads used fastp at Q25 and MiXCR and kept productive beta chains. CDR3 protein duplicates are merged, each entry listing the most common genes and DNA. Recorded for this sample are a few hundred thousand distinct CDR3 sequences; about 28% of them occurred a single time. Of the sample, about 6% falls within the top ten clones. The sample consisted of PBMCs. These TCRs come from a woman aged 18-49 years in good health.

This chain joins TRBV5-1 and TRBJ2-3; no clear D gene. The germline V gene encodes CDR1 SGHRS and CDR2 YFSETQ. This CDR3 contains 15 residues. Trimming removed 0 bases from V and 4 bases from J, with 12 bases in between. The DNA of the CDR3 is TGCGCCAGCAGCTTGGCCACTCTGATGGCAGATACGCAGTATTTT. The encoded protein is CASSLATLMADTQYF.

The rearrangement joins TRBV20-1 to TRBJ2-3, with 12 bases matching TRBD2. Germline V gene lookup returns CDR1 DFQATT and CDR2 SNEGSKA (reference sequence). CDR3 size: 17 residues. The J segment lost 3 bases and the V segment lost 1 base, leaving 8 bases of the junction unmatched. CDR3 DNA sequence: TGCAGTGCTAGAGTGGCGTCTAGCGGGAGGGCGACAGATACGCAGTATTTT. This translates into CSARVASSGRATDTQYF.

The chain combines TRBV18 with TRBJ2-7; D is unresolved. V was cut by 2 bases and J by 3 bases, with 5 bases left in between. The CDR3 loop spans 12 amino acids. In germline, CDR1 is KGHSH, CDR2 LQKENI. CDR3: CASSPTVYEQYF. DNA for the CDR3: TGTGCCAGCTCACCAACCGTCTACGAGCAGTACTTC.

This clonotype was recorded at least ten times. The chain links TRBV3-1 to TRBJ1-1; maybe TRBD1 (6 bases). Germline CDR1 LGHDT, CDR2 YNNKEL (reference sequence). The length of the CDR3 is 15 residues. V shed 4 bases and J shed 11 bases, with 23 bases lying between them. The CDR3 protein is CASSRNPGQRLEAFF. DNA of the CDR3: TGTGCCAGCAGCCGCAACCCGGGACAAAGGCTGGAGGCTTTCTTT.

This clonotype was recorded at least ten times. CDR3 sequence reads: CASRPGTDQPREYF. The CDR3 nucleotides are TGTGCCAGCAGGCCCGGGACGGATCAACCCCGGGAGTACTTC. V and J are TRBV12-3 or TRBV12-4 and TRBJ2-7; TRBD1 or TRBD2 may be the D gene (5 bases each). V shed 6 bases and J shed 11 bases, with 23 bases lying between them. The CDR3 runs to 14 residues.

Concerning this clonotype: A read error may be the cause here, since a much bigger clone is one base away. The chain uses TRBV5-4 and TRBJ2-3, with D perhaps matching TRBD2 (5 bases). Germline V gene lookup returns CDR1 SGHNT and CDR2 YYREEE (reference sequence). The CDR3 is 13 amino acids. Trimming shortened V by 4 bases and J by 2 bases, and 8 bases separated the two germline ends. The CDR3 DNA reads as TGTGCCAGCAGCCCGGACTCCACAGATACGCAGTATTTT. This translates into CASSPDSTDTQYF.

This clonotype was counted a few times. CDR3 in DNA: TGTGCTAGTGGTTCCCGGGACCTCGTCCACGAGCAGTACTTC. It yields the protein CASGSRDLVHEQYF. The chain carries TRBV12-5 and TRBJ2-7; D could derive from TRBD1 or TRBD2 (5 bases each). The CDR3 contains 14 residues. Between the trimmed V and J ends, which lost 4 bases and 5 bases, there was a span of 15 bases. The V gene's germline CDR1 is LGHNT and CDR2 FRNRAP.

This clonotype was recorded a few times. The V and J genes are TRBV6-5 and TRBJ2-5; D remains unclear. The CDR3 has 10 amino acids. Trimming stripped 9 bases from V and 5 bases from J, with 7 bases between. The germline V gene encodes CDR1 MNHEY and CDR2 SVGAGI. CDR3 region: CASGDETQYF. The CDR3 DNA sequence: TGTGCCAGTGGAGATGAGACCCAGTACTTC.

The chain combines TRBV9 with TRBJ2-3; D unresolved. The V gene lost 0 bases and the J gene lost 4 bases, with 6 bases spanning the gap. The CDR3 sequence is 13 residues long. Germline assignment: CDR1 SGDLS and CDR2 YYNGEE. CDR3 bases: TGTGCCAGCAGCGTAGACGGGTCAGATACGCAGTATTTT. Translated: CASSVDGSDTQYF.

This clonotype was detected only a few times. The gene calls are TRBV10-1 and TRBJ1-5; 11 bases map to TRBD1. Germline lookup yields CDR1 WNHNN and CDR2 SYGVQD (reference sequence). The CDR3 is made up of 15 amino acids. The V segment lost 5 bases and the J segment 5 bases; nucleotides outside the gene matches: 5. CDR3 nucleotide sequence: TGCGCCAGCAGTCCAGCGGGACAGGGGGATCAGCCCCAGCATTTT. This sequence encodes CASSPAGQGDQPQHF.

This chain joins TRBV20-1 and TRBJ1-1, with 11 bases matching TRBD1. Germline CDR1 and CDR2: DFQATT and SNEGSKA (reference sequence). There are 17 residues in the CDR3. Trimming at V came to 3 bases and at J to 3 bases, leaving 12 bases not matched to a gene. CDR3 DNA: TGCAGTGCTAGTACCGGGACAGGGGGATTGTTTTACACTGAAGCTTTCTTT. Translated, it gives CSASTGTGGLFYTEAFF.

A note on this clonotype: Since a much larger clone is just one base distant, this may be a read error. The J gene is TRBJ1-5, the V gene TRBV20-1, with D possibly matching TRBD1 (5 bases). The CDR3 contains 15 residues. The germline CDR1 and CDR2 sequences are DFQATT and SNEGSKA (reference sequence). The CDR3 DNA sequence: TGCAGTGCTAGAGGGTCGCAGGGAGGGAATCATCCCCAGCATTTT. Translating it yields CSARGSQGGNHPQHF.

This clonotype was observed a few times. This chain uses TRBV3-1 with TRBJ2-2; D might be TRBD2 (5 bases). Trimming shortened V by 4 bases and J by 7 bases, and 13 bases separated the two germline ends. The CDR3 is made up of 14 amino acids. Per the germline V gene, CDR1 is LGHDT and CDR2 is YNNKEL (reference sequence). The CDR3 reads CASSLGPRVGELFF. In nucleotides, the CDR3 is TGTGCCAGCAGCCTAGGTCCGAGGGTCGGGGAGCTGTTTTTT.

This clonotype occurred a few times. V and J are TRBV9 and TRBJ1-1; the D gene is possibly TRBD1 (6 bases). The CDR3 runs to 13 residues. CDR1 SGDLS and CDR2 YYNGEE come from the germline V gene. V was cut by 3 bases and J by 6 bases, with 12 bases left in between. DNA of the CDR3: TGTGCCAGCAGCGGTACAGGGTTCTCTGAAGCTTTCTTT. Translated, it gives CASSGTGFSEAFF.

This clonotype was detected only a few times. V gene TRBV7-9 combines with J gene TRBJ2-3, with no clear D. The CDR3 has 13 amino acids. CDR1 and CDR2 from the germline V gene are SEHNR and FQNEAQ (reference sequence). Trimming removed 1 base from V and 3 bases from J, with 5 bases in between. CDR3 nucleotides: TGTGCCAGCAGCTTAGTACAGACAGATACGCAGTATTTT. Amino acids: CASSLVQTDTQYF.

V is TRBV20-1 and J is TRBJ2-1; the D is unclear. Germline-derived CDR1 and CDR2 are DFQATT and SNEGSKA (reference sequence). The ends were cut back, 3 bases at V and 0 bases at J, with 9 bases in the middle. The CDR3 runs 14 residues. The CDR3 DNA follows: TGCAGTGCTAGGAAATTTAACTCCTACAATGAGCAGTTCTTC. It is translated as CSARKFNSYNEQFF.

This chain uses TRBV20-1 with TRBJ2-5; D possibly uses TRBD1 or TRBD2 (5 bases each). The CDR3 has 12 residues. V was shortened by 6 bases and J by 5 bases, with 13 bases between the two germline ends. Germline lookup yields CDR1 DFQATT and CDR2 SNEGSKA (reference sequence). The CDR3 DNA sequence: TGCAGTGCCGACCAGGGAGATGAGACCCAGTACTTC. The encoded protein is CSADQGDETQYF.

This clonotype showed up just a few times. The V call is TRBV18, the J call TRBJ2-7, with 7 bases fitting TRBD2. Per germline, CDR1 KGHSH and CDR2 LQKENI. The CDR3 is 14 amino acids. V dropped 2 bases and J dropped 5; count of bases not matched to a gene: 6. The CDR3 region has the DNA TGTGCCAGCTCACCAGCGGGGGTCTTCAACGAGCAGTACTTC. Its protein product is CASSPAGVFNEQYF. The whole variable domain, filled in from reference TRBV18 and TRBJ2-7, reads NAGVMQNPRHLVRRRGQEARLRCSPMKGHSHVYWYRQLPEEGLKFMVYLQKENIIDESGMPKERFSAEFPKEGPSILRIQQVVRGDSAAYFCASSPAGVFNEQYFGPGTRLTVT.

This chain connects TRBV11-2 to TRBJ2-3; TRBD2 agrees at 8 bases. The V and J ends lost 4 bases and 4 bases, in that order; junction bases with no gene match: 10. Germline V gene sequence: CDR1 SGHAT, CDR2 FQNNGV. The CDR3 length is 16 residues. CDR3 amino acids: CASSSPGLANADTQYF. In DNA, the CDR3 is TGTGCCAGCAGCTCTCCCGGACTAGCTAACGCAGATACGCAGTATTTT.

For this clonotype: A much bigger clone sits one base away, suggesting this may be a read error. CDR3 bases: TGTGCCAGCAGCTTAGTTACGGCAGATACGCAGCATTTT. This translates into CASSLVTADTQHF. The chain is built from TRBV13 and TRBJ2-3; D unresolved. The end of the DNA aligns better with TRBJ1-5, so the J call may be wrong. The CDR3 spans 13 residues. CDR1 PRHDT and CDR2 FYEKMQ come from the germline V gene (reference sequence).

There are a few counts of this clonotype. The gene calls are TRBV11-3 and TRBJ2-5; D is uncertain. CDR3 length equals 15 residues. The germline CDR1 and CDR2 sequences are SGHNT and YENEEA. The V gene lost 5 bases and the J gene lost 4 bases, with 17 bases spanning the gap. This chain's CDR3 is CASSGIPIRGETQYF. The CDR3 region has the DNA TGTGCCAGCAGCGGTATCCCGATTCGAGGAGAGACCCAGTACTTC. The full variable domain, its missing parts supplied by reference TRBV11-3 and TRBJ2-5, is EAGVVQSPRYKIIEKKQPVAFWCNPISGHNTLYWYLQNLGQGPELLIRYENEEAVDDSQLPKDRFSAERLKGVDSTLKIQPAELGDSAVYLCASSGIPIRGETQYFGPGTRLLVL.

CDR3 amino acids: CASSPPEGPLSGYTF. CDR3 nucleotides: TGTGCCAGTAGTCCCCCAGAGGGCCCACTCAGTGGCTACACCTTC. The gene calls are TRBV19 and TRBJ1-2; D is uncertain. There are 15 residues in the CDR3. The germline V gene encodes CDR1 LNHDA and CDR2 SQIVND (reference sequence). The V end lost 5 bases, the J end lost 7 bases, and 20 bases lay between the germline ends.

This clonotype was observed a handful of times. The chain employs TRBV10-2 and TRBJ1-1; D call uncertain. V was trimmed by 8 bases and J by 6 bases, leaving 10 bases between them. The CDR3 runs to 11 residues. Germline-derived CDR1 and CDR2 are WSHSY and SAAADI. CDR3 DNA sequence: TGCGCCAGCGGTGGGAGGGCTGAAGCTTTCTTT. Amino acids: CASGGRAEAFF.

This clonotype was seen many times. This chain joins TRBV29-1 and TRBJ2-3; no clear D gene. The CDR3 totals 8 residues. CDR1 and CDR2 (germline): SQVTM, ANQGSEA. This CDR3 is CGTDTQYF. CDR3 nucleotides: TGCGGTACAGATACGCAGTATTTT.

CDR3 coding DNA: TGCAGTGCTAGAGACCGACAGGGAGGTCTGGATGGCTACACCTTC. Protein product: CSARDRQGGLDGYTF. This sequence joins TRBV20-1 and TRBJ1-2, with 7 bases fitting TRBD1. The CDR3 runs to 15 residues. Germline CDR1 reads DFQATT; CDR2 reads SNEGSKA (reference sequence). V dropped 0 bases and J dropped 6; count of bases not matched to a gene: 10.

The chain employs TRBV7-9 and TRBJ2-2; D unresolved. Deletions cut 5 bases from V and 4 bases from J, with 17 bases between. CDR1 SEHNR and CDR2 FQNEAQ come from the germline V gene (reference sequence). The CDR3 is 16 residues long. CDR3 nucleotides: TGTGCCAGCAGCCTGACGACTTATTCCGCCACCGGGGAGCTGTTTTTT. Amino acid sequence: CASSLTTYSATGELFF. Full variable domain (missing parts from reference TRBV7-9 and TRBJ2-2): DTGVSQNPRHKITKRGQNVTFRCDPISEHNRLYWYRQTLGQGPEFLTYFQNEAQLEKSRLLSDRFSAERPKGSFSTLEIQRTEQGDSAMYLCASSLTTYSATGELFFGEGSRLTVL.

V is TRBV29-1 and J is TRBJ2-3, with D possibly being TRBD1 or TRBD2 (5 bases each). Trimming took off 6 bases at V and 4 bases at J, with 14 bases between the two ends. This CDR3 contains 13 residues. The germline V gene encodes CDR1 SQVTM and CDR2 ANQGSEA. CDR3 bases: TGCAGCGTGATACTAGAGGGGCCAGATACGCAGTATTTT. Protein: CSVILEGPDTQYF.

Only one count was recorded for this clonotype. The V call is TRBV5-1, the J call TRBJ2-7, with D tentatively TRBD2 (6 bases). The CDR3 is 16 residues long. V was pared by 1 base and J by 1 base, with 15 bases between. Germline V gene lookup returns CDR1 SGHRS and CDR2 YFSETQ. CDR3 bases: TGCGCCAGCAGCTTGCCCGTGGGGGGAAAATCCTACGAGCAGTACTTC. This encodes CASSLPVGGKSYEQYF.

A remark on this clonotype: With a much larger clone just one base away, this may be a read error. This sequence joins TRBV12-3 or TRBV12-4 and TRBJ1-4; D gene ambiguous. CDR3 length equals 15 residues. V lost 1 base, J lost 7 bases, and 13 bases lay in between. CDR3 sequence (DNA): TGTGCCAGCAGTTTAGGGCAGGTAGGAGGTGAAAAACTGTTTTTT. It yields the protein CASSLGQVGGEKLFF.